The 11 T cell receptor beta chains given below trace back to one sample, sequenced in a study of graft-versus-host responses after intestinal transplantation. Sequenced by immunoSEQ multiplex PCR; TCRdb stores in-frame clones only, minus some. In the table there are around 100,000 clones, approximately 93% of which are singletons. The antigens these receptors bind are not known. Sequenced material: unstimulated CD8+ T cells sorted from spleen or lymph node cells, taken before transplant. These receptors were collected from a human donor who was the organ donor for an intestinal transplant.

V gene TRBV19 combines with J gene TRBJ2-1; TRBD2 matches at 10 bases. Germline V lookup: CDR1 LNHDA, CDR2 SQIVND (reference sequence). The CDR3 runs to 19 residues. After removal of 2 bases from V and 1 base from J, the junction contained 11 bases not matched to a gene. This CDR3 reads CASSIRRQGLAPSYNEQFF. CDR3 sequence (DNA): TGTGCCAGTAGTATAAGACGGCAGGGACTAGCGCCATCCTACAATGAGCAGTTCTTC.

The CDR3 sequence is CASSYGLGSYNEQFF. DNA of the CDR3: TGTGCCAGCAGTTACGGGCTGGGCTCCTACAATGAGCAGTTCTTC. This chain joins TRBV6-5 and TRBJ2-1; D call uncertain. The V gene lost 2 bases and the J gene lost 0 bases, with 8 bases spanning the gap. CDR3 length: 15 residues. Germline V gene data show CDR1 as MNHEY and CDR2 as SVGAGI.

This chain connects TRBV7-6 to TRBJ2-7, with 9 nucleotides matching TRBD2. Losses at the gene ends were 0 bases for V and 4 bases for J; bases not matched to a gene: 4. Germline assignment: CDR1 SGHVS and CDR2 FNYEAQ. The CDR3 length is 15 residues. CDR3 sequence reads: CASSLASGSFYEQYF. CDR3 DNA: TGTGCCAGCAGCTTAGCTAGCGGGAGTTTTTACGAGCAGTACTTC. Full variable domain (outside the CDR3, taken from reference TRBV7-6 and TRBJ2-7): GAGVSQSPRYKVTKRGQDVALRCDPISGHVSLYWYRQALGQGPEFLTYFNYEAQQDKSGLPNDRFSAERPEGSISTLTIQRTEQRDSAMYRCASSLASGSFYEQYFGPGTRLTVT.

The rearrangement links TRBV10-1 to TRBJ1-5; no reliable D call. Trimming removed 3 bases from V and 0 bases from J, with 0 bases in between. The CDR3 extends over 12 amino acids. From germline, CDR1 is WNHNN and CDR2 SYGVQD (reference sequence). DNA for the CDR3: TGCGCCAGCAGTGATAGCAATCAGCCCCAGCATTTT. Translated: CASSDSNQPQHF.

In DNA form, the CDR3 reads TGTGCCAGCAGCTTACTAGGGGATACGCAGTATTTT. It translates to CASSLLGDTQYF. The chain joins TRBV7-8 to TRBJ2-3; D call uncertain. This CDR3 is 12 amino acids long. Trimming stripped 2 bases from V and 6 bases from J, with 6 bases between. Per germline, CDR1 SGHVS and CDR2 FQNEAQ.

J is TRBJ2-5 and V is TRBV9, with TRBD2 identical over 7 bases. V shed 7 bases and J 4 bases; nucleotides not matched to a gene: 4. This CDR3 has 12 residues. Germline loops: CDR1 SGDLS, CDR2 YYNGEE. The CDR3 DNA follows: TGTGCCAGCTCCCGACTAGCAGAGACCCAGTACTTC. It codes for CASSRLAETQYF. The full variable domain, with the rest looked up from reference TRBV9 and TRBJ2-5, is DSGVTQTPKHLITATGQRVTLRCSPRSGDLSVYWYQQSLDQGLQFLIQYYNGEERAKGNILERFSAQQFPDLHSELNLSSLELGDSALYFCASSRLAETQYFGPGTRLLVL.

The chain joins TRBV5-4 to TRBJ2-1; D call uncertain. CDR1 SGHNT and CDR2 YYREEE come from the germline V gene (reference sequence). The V and J ends lost 1 base and 3 bases respectively, with 2 bases between them. This CDR3 is built from 12 residues. The CDR3 DNA reads as TGTGCCAGCAGCTTGAGCTACAATGAGCAGTTCTTC. Residues: CASSLSYNEQFF. The full variable domain, with the rest looked up from reference TRBV5-4 and TRBJ2-1, is ETGVTQSPTHLIKTRGQQVTLRCSSQSGHNTVSWYQQALGQGPQFIFQYYREEENGRGNFPPRFSGLQFPNYSSELNVNALELDDSALYLCASSLSYNEQFFGPGTRLTVL.

The V and J genes are TRBV4-1 and TRBJ1-1; 8 bases line up with TRBD1. The germline CDR1 and CDR2 sequences are MGHRA and YSYEKL. The V segment lost 0 bases and the J segment 5 bases; nucleotides outside the gene matches: 5. The CDR3 consists of 15 residues. DNA for the CDR3: TGCGCCAGCAGCCAAGATATCCGGACAGGGACTGAAGCTTTCTTT. It encodes CASSQDIRTGTEAFF.

This chain's CDR3 is CASSVGGGPNTEAFF. CDR3 nucleotide sequence: TGTGCCAGCAGCGTAGGTGGAGGCCCGAACACTGAAGCTTTCTTT. V is TRBV9 and J is TRBJ1-1, with unresolved D. The CDR3 has 15 residues. Trimming took off 0 bases at V and 1 base at J, with 10 bases between the two ends. Germline V gene sequence: CDR1 SGDLS, CDR2 YYNGEE.

This rearrangement joins TRBV28 to TRBJ1-2, with D perhaps TRBD1 (5 bases). Germline V gene lookup returns CDR1 MDHEN and CDR2 SYDVKM. The CDR3 spans 13 residues. V was pared by 6 bases and J by 5 bases, with 13 bases between. Here the CDR3 DNA reads TGTGCCAGCAGCATGGGACGGGGGTATGGCTACACCTTC. Translating gives CASSMGRGYGYTF.

The rearrangement joins TRBV11-2 to TRBJ2-7, with D possibly TRBD1 on 6 matching bases. CDR1 and CDR2 (germline): SGHAT, FQNNGV. The CDR3 totals 13 residues. V was trimmed by 5 bases and J by 4 bases, leaving 12 bases between them. CDR3 amino acids: CASSQGRGYEQYF. The CDR3, as DNA: TGTGCCAGCAGCCAGGGGCGAGGGTACGAGCAGTACTTC.